These 15 T cell receptor beta chains were sequenced from one sample in a study of Graves' ophthalmopathy and Graves' hyperthyroidism. Amplified material comprised TCR beta CDR3 regions derived from RNA transcripts. The first-round RT-PCR employed HTBI primers together with the Qiagen OneStep RT-PCR kit. A multiplex PCR was then performed as the second round. TCRdb fed the multiplex PCR reads into MiXCR, producing one record per CDR3 protein. The data contain over a million distinct CDR3 sequences, around a third of them singletons. The sequencing input was peripheral blood or thyroid tissue (not recorded which). Source of these receptors: an adult man with Graves' hyperthyroidism.

As to this clonotype: At one boundary the junction diverges from the germline segment, which might be a read error. The chain couples TRBV12-3 or TRBV12-4 to TRBJ1-2; possible D gene TRBD1, 5 bases. This CDR3 has 14 amino acids. Written as DNA, the CDR3 is TGTGCCAGCAGCTTAGATCGGACACGGGATGGCTACACCTTC. As protein: CASSLDRTRDGYTF.

The V gene is TRBV20-1, the J gene TRBJ1-2, with unresolved D. CDR3 length: 11 residues. Germline assignment: CDR1 DFQATT and CDR2 SNEGSKA (reference sequence). Trimming removed 6 bases at V and 6 bases at J, with 11 bases between. The CDR3 coding sequence is TGCAGTGCCGAGACCAGGAATGGCTACACCTTC. This gives the protein CSAETRNGYTF.

In this sample, this clonotype turned up many times. The chain couples TRBV7-8 to TRBJ1-6; 8 nucleotides agree with TRBD1. Germline V CDR1 and CDR2: SGHVS, FQNEAQ. The CDR3 has 15 residues. V shed 5 bases and J 6 bases; nucleotides not matched to a gene: 6. The CDR3 protein is CASSPRQGINSPLHF. In nucleotides, the CDR3 is TGTGCCAGCAGCCCCAGACAGGGGATTAATTCACCCCTCCACTTT.

The chain combines TRBV10-3 with TRBJ1-5; 9 bases match TRBD1. In germline, CDR1 is ENHRY, CDR2 SYGVKD. The trim removed 2 bases at V and 7 bases at J, leaving 9 bases unmatched. The CDR3 is 16 amino acids. CDR3 sequence: CAISEPGQGLYQPQHF. The CDR3 nucleotides read TGTGCCATCAGTGAGCCGGGACAGGGTTTATACCAGCCCCAGCATTTT.

This clonotype was observed at least ten times. The rearrangement links TRBV20-1 to TRBJ1-2; no clear D. Germline CDR1 DFQATT, CDR2 SNEGSKA (reference sequence). Deletions cut 5 bases from V and 4 bases from J, with 11 bases between. There are 12 residues in the CDR3. The CDR3 sequence is CSAPLGPYGYTF. For the CDR3, the DNA is TGCAGTGCTCCTCTAGGCCCCTATGGCTACACCTTC.

The rearrangement uses TRBV9 and TRBJ2-2; D tentatively reads TRBD1 or TRBD2 (5 bases each). V was clipped by 6 bases and J by 12 bases, with 9 bases between them. Germline loops: CDR1 SGDLS, CDR2 YYNGEE. The CDR3 extends over 10 amino acids. The CDR3 DNA reads TGTGCCAGCACCCCGGGACAGCTGTTTTTT. The encoded protein is CASTPGQLFF.

This chain joins TRBV19 and TRBJ2-7; 7 positions match TRBD2. In germline, CDR1 is LNHDA, CDR2 SQIVND (reference sequence). This CDR3 spans 15 amino acids. Germline trimming cut 4 bases from V and 4 bases from J; bases unmatched to any gene: 10. CDR3: CASSTTSEGHYEQYF. The DNA of the CDR3 is TGTGCCAGTAGTACTACTAGCGAGGGGCATTACGAGCAGTACTTC.

V usage is TRBV20-1 and J usage is TRBJ2-7; 7 positions match TRBD1. The junction had 17 bases not matched to a gene; V was cut back by 2 bases and J by 7 bases. The CDR3 has 16 amino acids. Germline V CDR1 and CDR2: DFQATT, SNEGSKA (reference sequence). The CDR3 sequence: CSARKTGSTLKGEQYF. CDR3 bases: TGCAGTGCTAGAAAGACAGGGAGCACCTTGAAGGGTGAGCAGTACTTC.

The CDR3 region is CASSQDDGVGETQYF. The CDR3 DNA is TGTGCCAGCAGCCAAGATGACGGAGTAGGTGAGACCCAGTACTTC. The chain uses TRBV3-1 and TRBJ2-5; D not certain. Germline assignment: CDR1 LGHDT and CDR2 YNNKEL (reference sequence). The V end was cut by 0 bases, the J end by 5 bases, with 13 bases between. This CDR3 is built from 15 residues.

This chain links TRBV20-1 with TRBJ1-2; TRBD1 might be the D (6 bases). Germline V gives CDR1 DFQATT, CDR2 SNEGSKA (reference sequence). This CDR3 has 14 residues. The V and J ends lost 2 bases and 4 bases respectively, with 14 bases between them. Here the CDR3 DNA reads TGCAGTGCTAGAAAGACAGGATGGGGCTATGGCTACACCTTC. It is translated as CSARKTGWGYGYTF.

V gene TRBV7-2 combines with J gene TRBJ1-1; possible D gene TRBD1, 6 bases. This CDR3 region has 17 residues. V gave up 6 bases and J gave up 3 bases, with 23 bases separating them. CDR1 is SGHTA and CDR2 is FQGNSA in the germline V gene. CDR3 DNA sequence: TGTGCCAGCAGTACCTCGGACAGTGGGAGAGGATACACTGAAGCTTTCTTT. It translates to CASSTSDSGRGYTEAFF.

This chain connects TRBV27 to TRBJ1-2; TRBD1 matches 8 bases. Losses at the gene ends were 4 bases for V and 4 bases for J; bases not matched to a gene: 5. The CDR3 length is 14 residues. Germline values: CDR1 MNHEY, CDR2 SMNVEV (reference sequence). CDR3 region: CASSSDREVYGYTF. The CDR3 DNA reads TGTGCCAGCAGTTCGGACAGGGAGGTCTATGGCTACACCTTC.

This clonotype appeared many times. Here the CDR3 DNA reads TGTGCCAGCAGCCCCGAGGGGGGTCCAGGCTATGGCTACACCTTC. Amino acid sequence: CASSPEGGPGYGYTF. The chain joins TRBV9 to TRBJ1-2; D is possibly TRBD1 (6 bases). V dropped 4 bases and J dropped 4 bases, with 17 bases sitting between them. CDR3 length equals 15 residues. Germline assignment: CDR1 SGDLS and CDR2 YYNGEE.

This clonotype was picked up many times. The V and J genes are TRBV20-1 and TRBJ2-7, with a weak D call TRBD2 (6 bases). The CDR3 runs 13 residues. The germline V gene encodes CDR1 DFQATT and CDR2 SNEGSKA (reference sequence). V gave up 6 bases and J gave up 6 bases, with 18 bases separating them. This CDR3 reads CSAPRGGTGEQYF. CDR3 nucleotide sequence: TGCAGTGCACCCCGTGGGGGGACGGGCGAGCAGTACTTC.

This clonotype was observed a single time. V and J are TRBV29-1 and TRBJ2-6; the D gene is possibly TRBD1 (6 bases). The CDR3 has 19 amino acids. The germline CDR1 and CDR2 sequences are SQVTM and ANQGSEA. V dropped 7 bases and J dropped 3 bases, with 28 bases sitting between them. This CDR3 is CSAAPPGQGQNYGANVLTF. The DNA of the CDR3 is TGCAGCGCTGCTCCTCCGGGGCAGGGGCAGAACTATGGGGCCAACGTCCTGACTTTC.